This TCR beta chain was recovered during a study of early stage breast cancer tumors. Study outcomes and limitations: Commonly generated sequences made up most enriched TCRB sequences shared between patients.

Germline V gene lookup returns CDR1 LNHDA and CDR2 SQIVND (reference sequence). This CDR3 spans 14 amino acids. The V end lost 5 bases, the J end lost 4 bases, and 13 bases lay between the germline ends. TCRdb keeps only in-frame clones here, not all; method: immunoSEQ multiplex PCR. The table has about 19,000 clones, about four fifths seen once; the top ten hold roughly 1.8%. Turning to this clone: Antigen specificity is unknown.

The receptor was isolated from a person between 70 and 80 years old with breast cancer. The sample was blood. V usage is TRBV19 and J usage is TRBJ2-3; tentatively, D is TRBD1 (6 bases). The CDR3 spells CASSQTGTSDTQYF. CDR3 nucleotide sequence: TGTGCCAGTAGTCAAACCGGGACATCAGATACGCAGTATTTT.